This T cell receptor beta chain was found in a study of cytomegalovirus exposure and HLA in healthy donors. This clone was recorded a few times. CDR1 and CDR2 from the germline V gene are MNHNS and SASEGT. The length of the CDR3 is 13 residues. The V segment lost 6 bases and the J segment 5 bases; nucleotides outside the gene matches: 6. PCR employed 60 Vbeta and 13 Jbeta primers. Sequencing used immunoSEQ multiplex PCR; TCRdb keeps in-frame clones, though not all of them. Among about 190,000 clones listed, roughly 81% were seen once. This receptor was taken from a woman between 25 and 40 years old in good health and CMV-seropositive. The V and J genes are TRBV6-1 and TRBJ1-1; 7 nucleotides line up with TRBD1. The sequenced sample was PBMCs. The CDR3 DNA is TGTGCCAGCAGACTACAGGGGTGGACTGAAGCTTTCTTT. This translates into CASRLQGWTEAFF.